The 22 T cell receptor beta chains reported below all come from one sample, sequenced in a study of T-cell reconstitution after alpha-beta-depleted transplantation in children. Unique molecular identifiers were incorporated when the TCRbeta library was constructed. TCRdb called the PCR reads again in MiXCR, with one record for every CDR3 protein. The repertoire holds roughly 500,000 distinct CDR3 sequences, with about an eighth as singletons. The specimen comprised PBMCs from the stem cell graft donor, sampled from the stem cell graft. These receptors all stem from a human donor who donated a stem cell graft to a child with combined immunodeficiency.

The chain uses TRBV12-3 or TRBV12-4 and TRBJ1-2; 7 nucleotides line up with TRBD1. The J segment lost 8 bases and the V segment lost 5 bases, leaving 8 bases of the junction unmatched. The CDR3 loop spans 13 amino acids. CDR3 nucleotide sequence: TGTGCCAGCAGTCGAACAGGGGCCGGGGGCTACACCTTC. Protein product: CASSRTGAGGYTF.

V usage is TRBV12-3 or TRBV12-4 and J usage is TRBJ1-2, with D maybe TRBD1 (6 bases). The ends were cut back, 4 bases at V and 13 bases at J, with 16 bases in the middle. CDR3 length equals 12 residues. CDR3 residues: CASSYPPQGSTF. The CDR3 DNA is TGTGCCAGCAGTTATCCCCCCCAGGGGAGCACCTTC.

A few counts support this clonotype. The chain uses TRBV6-1 and TRBJ2-7; 7 bases agree with TRBD2. This CDR3 comprises 15 residues. The junction had 11 bases not matched to a gene; V was cut back by 7 bases and J by 2 bases. Looked up from germline, CDR1 is MNHNS and CDR2 is SASEGT. CDR3 bases: TGTGCCAGCACTAGGGGAGGGAGAGTGACCTACGAGCAGTACTTC. It yields the protein CASTRGGRVTYEQYF.

The rearrangement joins TRBV6-5 to TRBJ2-7, with 9 bases lining up with TRBD1. Germline-derived CDR1 and CDR2 are MNHEY and SVGAGI. V trimming: 1 base; J trimming: 6 bases; junction bases outside the gene matches: 7. The CDR3 is made up of 15 amino acids. CDR3 coding DNA: TGTGCCAGCAGTTACTGGGGACAGGGAGAGGGCGAGCAGTACTTC. Translation: CASSYWGQGEGEQYF.

This clonotype was observed at least ten times. The rearrangement links TRBV4-3 to TRBJ2-1; TRBD2 agrees at 7 bases. This CDR3 is 14 amino acids long. V was pared by 5 bases and J by 5 bases, with 6 bases of the junction left unmatched. CDR1 and CDR2 from the germline V gene are LGHNA and YSLEER. The CDR3 is CASSWAGAHNEQFF. The CDR3 DNA is TGCGCCAGCAGCTGGGCGGGAGCTCACAATGAGCAGTTCTTC.

This rearrangement joins TRBV11-2 to TRBJ2-1; D uncertain. Trimming shortened V by 5 bases and J by 2 bases, and 13 bases separated the two germline ends. Per germline, CDR1 SGHAT and CDR2 FQNNGV. This CDR3 is 15 amino acids long. CDR3 residues: CASSPRLDPYNEQFF. The CDR3 bases are TGTGCCAGCAGCCCGCGTTTGGATCCCTACAATGAGCAGTTCTTC.

In this sample, this clonotype turned up a few times. The chain uses TRBV11-2 and TRBJ2-1; D possibly corresponds to TRBD2 (7 bases). Germline values: CDR1 SGHAT, CDR2 FQNNGV. With 2 bases removed from V and 4 bases from J, the gap between germline ends came to 12 bases. The CDR3 is made up of 15 amino acids. CDR3 bases: TGTGCCAGCAGCTTAAGACGGGGGGCGTACAATGAGCAGTTCTTC. Translating it yields CASSLRRGAYNEQFF.

The table lists this clonotype with a few counts. The rearrangement uses TRBV7-3 and TRBJ1-2; 7 nucleotides align to TRBD1. The CDR3 totals 15 residues. J gave up 0 bases and V 4 bases, and 5 bases lay outside the gene matches. Per germline, CDR1 SGHTA and CDR2 FQGTGA. For the CDR3, the DNA is TGTGCCAGCAGCTCGACAGGGCCTCCTAACTATGGCTACACCTTC. This sequence encodes CASSSTGPPNYGYTF.

V is TRBV12-3 or TRBV12-4 and J is TRBJ2-3; D not resolved. The CDR3 spans 13 residues. Between the trimmed V and J ends, which lost 5 bases and 10 bases, there was a span of 16 bases. The CDR3 DNA is TGTGCCAGCAGTCCCCTCTTAATAGGAGCGCAGTATTTT. The encoded protein is CASSPLLIGAQYF.

This clonotype showed up just a few times. The chain joins TRBV20-1 to TRBJ2-7; D tentatively reads TRBD1 or TRBD2 (5 bases each). With 1 base removed from V and 1 base from J, the gap between germline ends came to 11 bases. CDR3 length equals 14 residues. The germline gives CDR1 DFQATT, CDR2 SNEGSKA (reference sequence). Here the CDR3 reads CSARVLEGSYEQYF. DNA of the CDR3: TGCAGTGCTAGAGTATTAGAGGGGTCCTACGAGCAGTACTTC.

The chain joins TRBV19 to TRBJ1-2; TRBD1 agrees at 7 bases. The germline gives CDR1 LNHDA, CDR2 SQIVND (reference sequence). The ends lost 9 bases at V and 5 bases at J; junction bases unmatched: 18. CDR3 length: 16 residues. CDR3 sequence (DNA): TGTGCCAGCCGACATCCCCGACAGGGTGCCCAGTATGGCTACACCTTC. This gives the protein CASRHPRQGAQYGYTF.

V and J are TRBV7-3 and TRBJ1-1, with TRBD1 as a possible D gene (5 bases). The V end lost 5 bases, the J end lost 1 base, and 11 bases lay between the germline ends. This CDR3 is 14 amino acids long. Germline lookup yields CDR1 SGHTA and CDR2 FQGTGA. CDR3 loop: CASSPGAANTEAFF. The CDR3 bases are TGTGCCAGCAGCCCCGGGGCAGCGAACACTGAAGCTTTCTTT.

The V call is TRBV9, the J call TRBJ2-1; 9 bases are a match to TRBD1. The CDR3 has 14 amino acids. Trimming at V came to 4 bases and at J to 6 bases, leaving 5 bases not matched to a gene. CDR1 and CDR2 (germline): SGDLS, YYNGEE. CDR3 residues: CASSPGDRANEQFF. DNA for the CDR3: TGTGCCAGCAGCCCGGGGGACAGGGCCAATGAGCAGTTCTTC.

This chain's CDR3 is CASSQGDRGLHANTGELFF. The CDR3 nucleotides are TGTGCCAGCAGCCAAGGAGACAGGGGGCTTCACGCGAACACCGGGGAGCTGTTTTTT. The chain has TRBV3-1 and TRBJ2-2; 10 positions match TRBD1. V lost 1 base and J lost 0; bases outside the gene matches: 8. This CDR3 is built from 19 residues. Germline CDR1 is LGHDT and CDR2 is YNNKEL (reference sequence). The full variable domain, completed using reference TRBV3-1 and TRBJ2-2, is DTAVSQTPKYLVTQMGNDKSIKCEQNLGHDTMYWYKQDSKKFLKIMFSYNNKELIINETVPNRFSPKSPDKAHLNLHINSLELGDSAVYFCASSQGDRGLHANTGELFFGEGSRLTVL.

V is TRBV5-6 and J is TRBJ2-7; unclear D gene. The germline CDR1 and CDR2 sequences are SGHDT and YYEEEE. Trimming took off 1 base at V and 5 bases at J, with 7 bases between the two ends. CDR3 size: 12 residues. In DNA, the CDR3 is TGTGCCAGCAGCTTGTTTTCACACGAGCAGTACTTC. Its protein product is CASSLFSHEQYF.

This clonotype was counted ten times or more. This chain joins TRBV12-3 or TRBV12-4 and TRBJ1-2; D remains unclear. The CDR3 is 15 amino acids. The ends were cut back, 5 bases at V and 4 bases at J, with 17 bases in the middle. In nucleotides, the CDR3 is TGTGCCAGCAGTCCCGGAGTCGATGTGGGCTATGGCTACACCTTC. Translation: CASSPGVDVGYGYTF.

The rearrangement joins TRBV15 to TRBJ2-7; 7 positions match TRBD2. The CDR3 loop spans 14 amino acids. CDR1 and CDR2 (germline): LNHNV, YYDKDF (reference sequence). Trimming removed 0 bases from V and 7 bases from J; junction bases left unmatched: 6. CDR3 region: CATSRDNWEGEQYF. The CDR3 DNA sequence: TGTGCCACCAGCAGAGACAACTGGGAGGGGGAGCAGTACTTC.

This clonotype came up many times. V usage is TRBV5-5 and J usage is TRBJ2-1; 10 positions match TRBD2. This CDR3 has 13 residues. CDR1 is SGHKS, CDR2 YYEKEE, per germline (reference sequence). The J segment lost 11 bases and the V segment lost 4 bases, leaving 6 bases of the junction unmatched. The CDR3 bases are TGTGCCAGCAGCGGAGGGACTAGCGCACAGCAGTTCTTC. As protein: CASSGGTSAQQFF.

This clonotype has just a few counts. V is TRBV12-3 or TRBV12-4 and J is TRBJ2-4; 8 nucleotides line up with TRBD1. Trimming removed 8 bases from V and 7 bases from J; junction bases left unmatched: 4. CDR3 size: 12 residues. The CDR3 sequence: CASRTGFNIQYF. The CDR3 bases are TGTGCCAGCCGGACAGGGTTTAACATTCAGTACTTC.

V and J are TRBV7-8 and TRBJ1-4; D gene unclear. The CDR3 has 11 residues. Between the trimmed V and J ends, which lost 4 bases and 11 bases, there was a span of 8 bases. Germline-derived CDR1 and CDR2 are SGHVS and FQNEAQ. The CDR3 DNA reads TGTGCCAGCAGCTCCAGCACGAAACTGTTTTTT. Protein: CASSSSTKLFF.

Here the CDR3 reads CASSEGPEGSTEAFF. CDR3 coding DNA: TGTGCCAGCAGCGAGGGGCCCGAGGGGAGCACTGAAGCTTTCTTT. The V gene is TRBV9, the J gene TRBJ1-1; possibly TRBD1 for D (5 bases). V shed 3 bases and J shed 4 bases, with 16 bases lying between them. Per germline, CDR1 SGDLS and CDR2 YYNGEE. The CDR3 has 15 amino acids.

The chain links TRBV2 to TRBJ1-4; D possibly corresponds to TRBD1 (5 bases). Germline V gene sequence: CDR1 SNHLY, CDR2 FYNNEI. This CDR3 region has 14 residues. The V end was cut by 5 bases, the J end by 5 bases, with 12 bases between. CDR3 sequence: CASSSQTANEKLFF. In nucleotides, the CDR3 is TGTGCCAGCAGTTCCCAGACAGCCAATGAAAAACTGTTTTTT.